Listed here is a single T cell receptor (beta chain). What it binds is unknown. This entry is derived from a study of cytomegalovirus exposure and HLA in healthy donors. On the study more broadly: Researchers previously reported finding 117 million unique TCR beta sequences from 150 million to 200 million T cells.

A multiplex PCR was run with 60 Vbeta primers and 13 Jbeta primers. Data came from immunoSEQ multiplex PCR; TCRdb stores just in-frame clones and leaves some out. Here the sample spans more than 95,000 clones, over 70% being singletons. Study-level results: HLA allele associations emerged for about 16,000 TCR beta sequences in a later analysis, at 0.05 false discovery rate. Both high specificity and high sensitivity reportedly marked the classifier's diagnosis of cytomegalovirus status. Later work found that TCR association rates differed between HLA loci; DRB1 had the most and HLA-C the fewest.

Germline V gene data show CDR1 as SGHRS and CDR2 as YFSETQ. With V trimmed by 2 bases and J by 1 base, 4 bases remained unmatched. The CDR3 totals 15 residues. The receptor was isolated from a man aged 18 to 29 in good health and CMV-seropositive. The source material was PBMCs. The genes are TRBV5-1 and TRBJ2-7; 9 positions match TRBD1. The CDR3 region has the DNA TGCGCCAGCAGCTTCTTACAGGGGGCATCCTACGAGCAGTACTTC. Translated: CASSFLQGASYEQYF.